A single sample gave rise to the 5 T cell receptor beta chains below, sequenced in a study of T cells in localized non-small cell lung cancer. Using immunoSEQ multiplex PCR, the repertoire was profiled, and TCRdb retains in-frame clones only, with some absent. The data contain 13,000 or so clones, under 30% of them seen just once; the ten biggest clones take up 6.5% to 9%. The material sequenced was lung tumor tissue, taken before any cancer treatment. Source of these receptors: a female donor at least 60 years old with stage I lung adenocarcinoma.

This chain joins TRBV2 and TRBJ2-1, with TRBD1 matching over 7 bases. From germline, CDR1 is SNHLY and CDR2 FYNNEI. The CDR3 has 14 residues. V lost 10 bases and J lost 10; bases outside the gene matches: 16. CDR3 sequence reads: CATDLLTGTAEQFF. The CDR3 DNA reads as TGTGCCACCGATCTCTTGACAGGGACGGCCGAGCAGTTCTTC.

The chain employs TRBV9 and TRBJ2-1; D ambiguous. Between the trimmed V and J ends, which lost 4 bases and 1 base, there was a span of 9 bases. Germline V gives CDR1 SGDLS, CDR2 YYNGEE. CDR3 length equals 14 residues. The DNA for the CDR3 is TGTGCCAGCAGCCCCTGGGAATCCTACAATGAGCAGTTCTTC. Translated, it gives CASSPWESYNEQFF.

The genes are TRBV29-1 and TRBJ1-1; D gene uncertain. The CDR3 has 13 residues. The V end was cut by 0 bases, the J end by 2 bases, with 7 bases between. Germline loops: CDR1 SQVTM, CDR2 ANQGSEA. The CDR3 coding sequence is TGCAGCGTTGAAGATGACCCCAACACTGAAGCTTTCTTT. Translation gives CSVEDDPNTEAFF.

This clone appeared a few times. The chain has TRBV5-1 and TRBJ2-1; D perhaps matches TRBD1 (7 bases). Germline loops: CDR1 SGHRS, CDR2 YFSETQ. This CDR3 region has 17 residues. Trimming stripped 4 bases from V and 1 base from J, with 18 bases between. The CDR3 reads CASSPEVGGQSYNEQFF. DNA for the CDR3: TGCGCCAGCAGCCCCGAGGTGGGGGGACAGTCCTACAATGAGCAGTTCTTC.

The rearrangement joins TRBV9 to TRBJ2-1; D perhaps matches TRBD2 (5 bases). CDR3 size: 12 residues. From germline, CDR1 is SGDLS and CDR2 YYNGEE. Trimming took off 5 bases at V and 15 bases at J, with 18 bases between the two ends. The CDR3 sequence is CASSEVVARPFF. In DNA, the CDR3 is TGTGCCAGCAGTGAAGTGGTAGCGAGGCCGTTCTTC.